These 17 T cell receptor beta chains were all obtained from the same sample, sequenced in a study of cytomegalovirus exposure and HLA in healthy donors. In the PCR, 60 Vbeta and 13 Jbeta primers were used. Clones were sequenced by immunoSEQ multiplex PCR, and TCRdb holds only the in-frame ones, with some missing. The listing contains roughly 78,000 clones. The sequencing sample was made of PBMCs. Receptors were obtained from a man aged 40-55 years in good health and CMV-seronegative.

Points on this clone: The junction does not match germline at one end; this may be a read error. The chain combines TRBV4-1 with TRBJ1-1, with D possibly being TRBD1 (5 bases). CDR3 length equals 16 residues. CDR1 MGHRA and CDR2 YSYEKL come from the germline V gene. The CDR3 region is CASTQGPPGVNTEAFF. The CDR3 coding sequence is TGCGCCAGCACCCAAGGCCCCCCGGGGGTGAACACTGAAGCTTTCTTT.

The chain joins TRBV6-6 to TRBJ2-3; TRBD2 might be the D (6 bases). The CDR3 totals 15 residues. Trimming took off 0 bases at V and 5 bases at J, with 12 bases between the two ends. Germline V gene sequence: CDR1 MNHNY, CDR2 SVGAGI (reference sequence). CDR3 in amino acids: CASSYSLGRGDTQYF. The DNA for the CDR3 is TGTGCCAGCAGTTACTCCCTGGGGCGGGGAGATACGCAGTATTTT.

V gene TRBV7-2 combines with J gene TRBJ2-1; D may be TRBD1 (6 bases). This CDR3 is 15 amino acids long. Germline CDR1 and CDR2: SGHTA and FQGNSA. Trimming took off 5 bases at V and 6 bases at J, with 17 bases between the two ends. In DNA form, the CDR3 reads TGTGCCAGCAGCCTCGGACAGTCCTCAATCAATGAGCAGTTCTTC. Protein sequence: CASSLGQSSINEQFF. Looking up the rest from reference TRBV7-2 and TRBJ2-1 gives the full variable domain: GAGVSQSPSNKVTEKGKDVELRCDPISGHTALYWYRQSLGQGLEFLIYFQGNSAPDKSGLPSDRFSAERTGGSVSTLTIQRTQQEDSAVYLCASSLGQSSINEQFFGPGTRLTVL.

The chain recombines TRBV2 with TRBJ2-4; the D gene is possibly TRBD2 (6 bases). Germline values: CDR1 SNHLY, CDR2 FYNNEI. The CDR3 extends over 15 amino acids. V dropped 7 bases and J dropped 0 bases, with 13 bases sitting between them. The CDR3 region is CASNLEGLAKNIQYF. DNA of the CDR3: TGTGCCAGCAATCTGGAGGGGTTAGCCAAAAACATTCAGTACTTC.

The chain joins TRBV9 to TRBJ2-4, with TRBD1 matching over 8 bases. The CDR3 length is 14 residues. In germline, CDR1 is SGDLS, CDR2 YYNGEE. With 1 base clipped from V and 8 bases from J, the junction kept 5 bases outside the gene matches. CDR3 in amino acids: CASSVSGGFDIQYF. The CDR3, as DNA: TGTGCCAGCAGCGTATCAGGGGGCTTTGACATTCAGTACTTC.

This rearrangement joins TRBV11-2 to TRBJ2-7; a possible D gene is TRBD2 (5 bases). This CDR3 contains 16 residues. V gave up 5 bases and J gave up 2 bases, with 19 bases separating them. The V gene's germline CDR1 is SGHAT and CDR2 FQNNGV. Written as DNA, the CDR3 is TGTGCCAGCAGCCCCCTTAGAGGGTCTATTCCCTACGAGCAGTACTTC. It is translated as CASSPLRGSIPYEQYF.

CDR3 region: CASSLGQGSTGANVLTF. In DNA, the CDR3 is TGTGCCAGCAGCCTCGGACAGGGGAGCACTGGGGCCAACGTCCTGACTTTC. The rearrangement links TRBV7-2 to TRBJ2-6; TRBD1 matches 9 bases. Trimming at V came to 5 bases and at J to 2 bases, leaving 7 bases not matched to a gene. This CDR3 is built from 17 residues. Germline V gives CDR1 SGHTA, CDR2 FQGNSA.

This chain uses TRBV5-6 with TRBJ2-1, with a possible D match to TRBD1 (6 bases). This CDR3 is built from 14 residues. CDR1 is SGHDT, CDR2 YYEEEE, per germline. V was trimmed by 4 bases and J by 7 bases, leaving 15 bases between them. CDR3 region: CASSQPGHGNEQFF. The CDR3 nucleotides read TGTGCCAGCAGCCAGCCGGGACACGGTAATGAGCAGTTCTTC.

The rearrangement uses TRBV29-1 and TRBJ2-1, with 11 bases fitting TRBD2. V lost 6 bases and J lost 5; bases outside the gene matches: 6. The CDR3 totals 14 residues. CDR1 SQVTM and CDR2 ANQGSEA come from the germline V gene. The CDR3 spells CSVAGTSGDNEQFF. CDR3 sequence (DNA): TGCAGCGTAGCCGGGACTAGCGGCGACAATGAGCAGTTCTTC.

This sequence joins TRBV7-9 and TRBJ1-1; 7 nucleotides align to TRBD1. The junction had 7 bases not matched to a gene; V was cut back by 5 bases and J by 4 bases. This CDR3 comprises 14 residues. Germline CDR1 is SEHNR and CDR2 is FQNEAQ (reference sequence). This CDR3 reads CASSAGGDRTEAFF. As DNA, the CDR3 is TGTGCCAGCAGCGCAGGGGGTGATCGCACTGAAGCTTTCTTT. Drawing the rest from reference TRBV7-9 and TRBJ1-1, the complete variable domain is DTGVSQNPRHKITKRGQNVTFRCDPISEHNRLYWYRQTLGQGPEFLTYFQNEAQLEKSRLLSDRFSAERPKGSFSTLEIQRTEQGDSAMYLCASSAGGDRTEAFFGQGTRLTVV.

V usage is TRBV10-3 and J usage is TRBJ1-1; D ambiguous. This CDR3 has 13 amino acids. V lost 6 bases to trimming and J lost 0 bases, with 8 bases between them. Germline CDR1 reads ENHRY; CDR2 reads SYGVKD. The CDR3 reads CAISRDMNTEAFF. DNA of the CDR3: TGTGCCATCAGCCGCGATATGAACACTGAAGCTTTCTTT.

The J gene is TRBJ2-7, the V gene TRBV28, with 10 nucleotides matching TRBD1. Germline values: CDR1 MDHEN, CDR2 SYDVKM. After removal of 7 bases from V and 1 base from J, the junction contained 4 bases not matched to a gene. The CDR3 totals 14 residues. The CDR3 here is CASKGQGLSYEQYF. In DNA, the CDR3 is TGTGCCAGCAAGGGACAGGGGTTATCCTACGAGCAGTACTTC.

The chain has TRBV28 and TRBJ2-6; no clear D. The CDR3 covers 15 residues. CDR1 is MDHEN, CDR2 SYDVKM, per germline. The ends were cut back, 6 bases at V and 2 bases at J, with 11 bases in the middle. CDR3 coding DNA: TGTGCCAGCAGCTCACCTTCGGCTGGGGCCAACGTCCTGACTTTC. Its translation: CASSSPSAGANVLTF.

This chain links TRBV2 with TRBJ1-2; a weak D match, TRBD1 (5 bases). The V gene lost 1 base and the J gene lost 4 bases, with 13 bases spanning the gap. Germline assignment: CDR1 SNHLY and CDR2 FYNNEI. There are 15 residues in the CDR3. CDR3 protein: CASSEVAGTGYGYTF. The CDR3 DNA is TGTGCCAGCAGTGAAGTGGCTGGGACTGGCTATGGCTACACCTTC.

The rearrangement uses TRBV7-8 and TRBJ1-5; tentative D call: TRBD1 (5 bases). The CDR3 contains 15 residues. V lost 5 bases and J 5 bases, leaving 16 bases between the germline ends. The germline V gene encodes CDR1 SGHVS and CDR2 FQNEAQ. The CDR3 region has the DNA TGTGCCAGCAGCGTCGGGGGAGGGCCGTATCAGCCCCAGCATTTT. Its translation is CASSVGGGPYQPQHF.

The gene calls are TRBV27 and TRBJ2-7, with a tentative D call TRBD1 (6 bases). V lost 4 bases to trimming and J lost 4 bases, with 17 bases between them. Germline loops: CDR1 MNHEY, CDR2 SMNVEV (reference sequence). CDR3 length equals 15 residues. The CDR3 DNA reads TGTGCCAGCAGTTCCCGACAGGATATAGCGTACGAGCAGTACTTC. This codes for CASSSRQDIAYEQYF.

The chain is built from TRBV28 and TRBJ2-1, with 7 bases fitting TRBD1. Germline loops: CDR1 MDHEN, CDR2 SYDVKM. CDR3 size: 16 residues. J lost 2 bases, V lost 5 bases, and 9 bases had no gene match. Here the CDR3 reads CASSPLQGPAYNEQFF. CDR3 DNA sequence: TGTGCCAGCAGTCCTCTACAGGGGCCGGCCTACAATGAGCAGTTCTTC.